This T cell receptor (beta chain) came from a study of blood T cells in healthy people across ages. CDR1 and CDR2 from the germline V gene are MGHRA and YSYEKL. The length of the CDR3 is 12 residues. V gave up 1 base and J gave up 10 bases, with 8 bases separating them. PCR was performed a second time for roughly 6 to 12 cycles using a sample-barcoded 5' primer and a J-beta primer mix. TCRdb fed the 5' RACE reads into MiXCR, producing one record per CDR3 protein. This table has about 1,400,000 distinct CDR3 sequences, around 42% appearing once. This clonotype was detected only a few times. Material: blood. The chain has TRBV4-1 and TRBJ2-1, with D unresolved. The source is a woman younger than 30 in good health. This CDR3 is CASSQGGWEQFF. CDR3 nucleotides: TGCGCCAGCAGCCAAGGAGGATGGGAGCAGTTCTTC.